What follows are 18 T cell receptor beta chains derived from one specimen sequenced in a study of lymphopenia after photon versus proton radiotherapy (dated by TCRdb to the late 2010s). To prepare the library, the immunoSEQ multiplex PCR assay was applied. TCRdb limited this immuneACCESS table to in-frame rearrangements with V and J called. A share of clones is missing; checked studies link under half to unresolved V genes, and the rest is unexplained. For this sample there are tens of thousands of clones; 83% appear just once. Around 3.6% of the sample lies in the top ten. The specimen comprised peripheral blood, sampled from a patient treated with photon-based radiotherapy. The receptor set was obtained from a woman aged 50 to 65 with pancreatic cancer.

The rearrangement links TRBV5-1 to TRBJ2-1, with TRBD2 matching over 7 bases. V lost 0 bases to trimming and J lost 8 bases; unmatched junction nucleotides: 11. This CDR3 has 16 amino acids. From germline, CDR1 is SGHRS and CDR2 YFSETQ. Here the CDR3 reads CASSLEPLREYDEQFF. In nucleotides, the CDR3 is TGCGCCAGCAGCTTGGAACCCCTGCGGGAGTATGATGAGCAGTTCTTC.

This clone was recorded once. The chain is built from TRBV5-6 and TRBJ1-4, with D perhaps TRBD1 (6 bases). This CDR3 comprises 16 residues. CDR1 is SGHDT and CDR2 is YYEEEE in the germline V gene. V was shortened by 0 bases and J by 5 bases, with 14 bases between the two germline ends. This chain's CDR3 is CASSLEGGRVNEKLFF. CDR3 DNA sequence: TGTGCCAGCAGCTTGGAGGGGGGGCGTGTAAATGAAAAACTGTTTTTT.

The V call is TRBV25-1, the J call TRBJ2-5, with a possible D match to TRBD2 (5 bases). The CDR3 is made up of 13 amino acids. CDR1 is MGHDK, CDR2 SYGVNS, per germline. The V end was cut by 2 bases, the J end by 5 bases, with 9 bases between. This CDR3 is CASSEGGEETQYF. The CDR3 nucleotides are TGTGCCAGCAGTGAAGGAGGCGAGGAGACCCAGTACTTC.

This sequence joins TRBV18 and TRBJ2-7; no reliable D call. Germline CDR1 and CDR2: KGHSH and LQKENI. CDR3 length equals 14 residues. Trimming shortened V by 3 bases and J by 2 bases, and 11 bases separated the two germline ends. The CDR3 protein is CASSPAGRTYEQYF. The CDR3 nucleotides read TGTGCCAGCTCACCGGCAGGCCGCACCTACGAGCAGTACTTC.

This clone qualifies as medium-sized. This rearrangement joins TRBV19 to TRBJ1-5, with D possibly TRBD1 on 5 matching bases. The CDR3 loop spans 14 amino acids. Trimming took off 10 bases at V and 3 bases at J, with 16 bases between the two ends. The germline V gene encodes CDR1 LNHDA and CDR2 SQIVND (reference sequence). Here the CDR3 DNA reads TGTGCCACCAAGGCAACAGGTCCCAATCAGCCCCAGCATTTT. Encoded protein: CATKATGPNQPQHF.

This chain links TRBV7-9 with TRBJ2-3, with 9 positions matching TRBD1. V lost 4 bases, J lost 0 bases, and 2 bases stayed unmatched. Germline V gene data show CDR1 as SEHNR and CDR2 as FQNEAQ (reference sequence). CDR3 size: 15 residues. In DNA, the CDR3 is TGTGCCAGCAGCTGGACAGGGGATAGCACAGATACGCAGTATTTT. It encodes CASSWTGDSTDTQYF.

The CDR3: CASSELGATYEQYF. As DNA, the CDR3 is TGTGCCAGCAGTGAACTCGGGGCCACCTACGAGCAGTACTTC. The chain joins TRBV27 to TRBJ2-7; D may match TRBD1 or TRBD2 (5 bases each). Germline values: CDR1 MNHEY, CDR2 SMNVEV (reference sequence). Trimming removed 5 bases from V and 2 bases from J, with 13 bases in between. The CDR3 totals 14 residues.

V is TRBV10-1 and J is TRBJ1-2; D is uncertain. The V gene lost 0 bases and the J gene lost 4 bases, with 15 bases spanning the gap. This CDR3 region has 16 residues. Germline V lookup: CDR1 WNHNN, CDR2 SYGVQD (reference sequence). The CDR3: CASSESRAPRGYGYTF. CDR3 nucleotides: TGCGCCAGCAGTGAGTCACGAGCTCCACGGGGCTATGGCTACACCTTC.

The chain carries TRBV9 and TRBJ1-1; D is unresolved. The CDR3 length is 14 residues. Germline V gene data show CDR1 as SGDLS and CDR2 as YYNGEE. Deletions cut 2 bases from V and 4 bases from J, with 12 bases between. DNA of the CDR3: TGTGCCAGCAGCGTTGGAGGTGGGGTCACTGAAGCTTTCTTT. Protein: CASSVGGGVTEAFF.

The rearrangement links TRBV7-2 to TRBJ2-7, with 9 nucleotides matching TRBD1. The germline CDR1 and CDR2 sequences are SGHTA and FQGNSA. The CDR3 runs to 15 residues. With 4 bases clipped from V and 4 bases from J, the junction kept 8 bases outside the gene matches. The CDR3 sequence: CASSSLGTGRYEQYF. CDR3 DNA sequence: TGTGCCAGCAGCTCCTTAGGGACAGGGAGATACGAGCAGTACTTC.

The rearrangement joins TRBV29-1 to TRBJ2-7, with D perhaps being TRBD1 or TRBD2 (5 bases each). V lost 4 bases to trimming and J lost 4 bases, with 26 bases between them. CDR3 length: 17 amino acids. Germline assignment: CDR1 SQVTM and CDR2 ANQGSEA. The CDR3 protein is CSVVRKNTRGVGYEQYF. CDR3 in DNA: TGCAGCGTTGTCCGGAAAAACACACGAGGGGTGGGTTACGAGCAGTACTTC.

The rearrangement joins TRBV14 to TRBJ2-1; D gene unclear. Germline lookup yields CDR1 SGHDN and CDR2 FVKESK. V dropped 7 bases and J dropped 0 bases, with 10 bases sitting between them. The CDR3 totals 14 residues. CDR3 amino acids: CASNGPNSYNEQFF. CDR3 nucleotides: TGTGCCAGCAACGGACCGAACTCCTACAATGAGCAGTTCTTC.

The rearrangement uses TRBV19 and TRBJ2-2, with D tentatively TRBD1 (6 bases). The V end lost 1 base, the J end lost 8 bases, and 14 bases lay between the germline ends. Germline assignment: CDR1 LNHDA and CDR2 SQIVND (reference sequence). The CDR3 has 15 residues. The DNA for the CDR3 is TGTGCCAGTAGTATAGGTCGGGCAGGGGAAGGGGAGCTGTTTTTT. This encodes CASSIGRAGEGELFF.

The CDR3 reads CAWDPGLAGAPHSGANVLTF. CDR3 DNA sequence: TGTGCCTGGGATCCGGGACTAGCGGGAGCGCCACACTCTGGGGCCAACGTCCTGACTTTC. The gene calls are TRBV30 and TRBJ2-6; 14 bases agree with TRBD2. This CDR3 is 20 amino acids long. Germline-derived CDR1 and CDR2 are GTSNPN and SVGIG (reference sequence). With V trimmed by 5 bases and J by 0 bases, 12 bases remained unmatched.

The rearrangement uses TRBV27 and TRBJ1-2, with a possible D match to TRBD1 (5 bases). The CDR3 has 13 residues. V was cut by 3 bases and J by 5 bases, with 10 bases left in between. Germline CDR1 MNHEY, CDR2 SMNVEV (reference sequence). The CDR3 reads CASSFREEYGYTF. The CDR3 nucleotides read TGTGCCAGCAGTTTCAGGGAGGAATATGGCTACACCTTC.

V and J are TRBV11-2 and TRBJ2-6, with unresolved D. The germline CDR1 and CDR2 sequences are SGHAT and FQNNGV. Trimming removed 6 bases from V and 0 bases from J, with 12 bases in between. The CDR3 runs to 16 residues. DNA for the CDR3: TGTGCCAGCAGTTCTTTCGAACGCTCTGGGGCCAACGTCCTGACTTTC. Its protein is CASSSFERSGANVLTF. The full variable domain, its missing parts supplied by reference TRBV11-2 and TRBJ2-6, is EAGVAQSPRYKIIEKRQSVAFWCNPISGHATLYWYQQILGQGPKLLIQFQNNGVVDDSQLPKDRFSAERLKGVDSTLKIQPAKLEDSAVYLCASSSFERSGANVLTFGAGSRLTVL.

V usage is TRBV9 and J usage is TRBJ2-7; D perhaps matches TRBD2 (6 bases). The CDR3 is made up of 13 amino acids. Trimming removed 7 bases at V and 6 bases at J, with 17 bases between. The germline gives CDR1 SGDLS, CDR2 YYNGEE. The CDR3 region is CASDPGSGGEQYF. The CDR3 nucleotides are TGTGCCAGCGACCCGGGCTCCGGGGGCGAGCAGTACTTC.

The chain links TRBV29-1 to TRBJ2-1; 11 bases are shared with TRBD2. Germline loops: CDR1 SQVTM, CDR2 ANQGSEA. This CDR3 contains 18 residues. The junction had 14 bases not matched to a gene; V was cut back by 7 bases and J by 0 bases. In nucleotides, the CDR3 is TGCAGCGCCCAGGGGACTAGCGGCCAAAGGAGCTCCTACAATGAGCAGTTCTTC. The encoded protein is CSAQGTSGQRSSYNEQFF.